This entry lists 3 T cell receptor beta chains sequenced from one sample in a study of cytomegalovirus exposure and HLA in healthy donors. Profiled with immunoSEQ multiplex PCR; TCRdb holds only in-frame clones, not every one. This table holds fewer than 350,000 clones, over 75% found once. The sample consisted of PBMCs. These receptor sequences come from a woman aged 18-29 years in good health and CMV-seronegative.

CDR3 nucleotide sequence: TGTGCCAGCAGCAATAGGGACAGGGCCTACGAGCAGTACTTC. It encodes CASSNRDRAYEQYF. The genes are TRBV9 and TRBJ2-7, with 9 bases identical to TRBD1. Looked up from germline, CDR1 is SGDLS and CDR2 is YYNGEE. The V gene end was trimmed by 4 bases and the J gene end by 2 bases; junction bases not matched to a gene: 4. The CDR3 is 14 amino acids. The full variable domain, rest sourced from reference TRBV9 and TRBJ2-7, is DSGVTQTPKHLITATGQRVTLRCSPRSGDLSVYWYQQSLDQGLQFLIQYYNGEERAKGNILERFSAQQFPDLHSELNLSSLELGDSALYFCASSNRDRAYEQYFGPGTRLTVT.

V and J are TRBV10-3 and TRBJ2-7, with 8 bases fitting TRBD1. Germline lookup yields CDR1 ENHRY and CDR2 SYGVKD. The junction had 15 bases not matched to a gene; V was cut back by 7 bases and J by 4 bases. The CDR3 runs 16 residues. Here the CDR3 reads CAITTTSSGGAYEQYF. The CDR3 DNA reads TGTGCCATCACCACCACGTCGTCAGGGGGCGCGTACGAGCAGTACTTC.

Notes on this clone: Distinct nucleotide sequences in the sample also encode this CDR3. The chain couples TRBV19 to TRBJ2-7, with TRBD1 identical over 7 bases. Germline V CDR1 and CDR2: LNHDA, SQIVND (reference sequence). V lost 3 bases, J lost 0 bases, and 2 bases stayed unmatched. CDR3 length: 14 residues. As DNA, the CDR3 is TGTGCCAGTAGTATCGCAGGGGGCTCCTACGAGCAGTACTTC. This sequence encodes CASSIAGGSYEQYF.